The present entry profiles one TCR beta chain with its context. The CDR3 runs 16 residues. The germline CDR1 and CDR2 sequences are SGHNT and YENEEA. The ends were cut back, 5 bases at V and 2 bases at J, with 16 bases in the middle. This entry is derived from a study of OX40 agonist ivuxolimab in advanced cancers. At the level of the study: The patients got ivuxolimab, which is an agonistic anti-OX40 (CD134) antibody. Patients received ivuxolimab, an intravenous treatment, every 2 weeks at 0.01 to 10 mg/kg. Participants could have had prior anti-PD-1, anti-PD-L1 or anti-CTLA-4 therapy, and around 40% had some.

The table came from immunoSEQ multiplex PCR; TCRdb's copy has only in-frame clones and leaves some out. The sample includes about 76,000 clones, roughly 85% of them seen just once. The sequence came from an adult with an advanced solid tumor such as melanoma, head and neck, liver or kidney cancer. The chain couples TRBV11-3 to TRBJ2-1; D is undetermined. This material consisted of CD4+ or CD8+ T cells sorted from blood, taken in a trial of the OX40 agonist ivuxolimab. The CDR3 DNA follows: TGTGCCAGCAGCCCTAGTGCCCGAACGGCCTACAATGAGCAGTTCTTC. Protein sequence: CASSPSARTAYNEQFF.